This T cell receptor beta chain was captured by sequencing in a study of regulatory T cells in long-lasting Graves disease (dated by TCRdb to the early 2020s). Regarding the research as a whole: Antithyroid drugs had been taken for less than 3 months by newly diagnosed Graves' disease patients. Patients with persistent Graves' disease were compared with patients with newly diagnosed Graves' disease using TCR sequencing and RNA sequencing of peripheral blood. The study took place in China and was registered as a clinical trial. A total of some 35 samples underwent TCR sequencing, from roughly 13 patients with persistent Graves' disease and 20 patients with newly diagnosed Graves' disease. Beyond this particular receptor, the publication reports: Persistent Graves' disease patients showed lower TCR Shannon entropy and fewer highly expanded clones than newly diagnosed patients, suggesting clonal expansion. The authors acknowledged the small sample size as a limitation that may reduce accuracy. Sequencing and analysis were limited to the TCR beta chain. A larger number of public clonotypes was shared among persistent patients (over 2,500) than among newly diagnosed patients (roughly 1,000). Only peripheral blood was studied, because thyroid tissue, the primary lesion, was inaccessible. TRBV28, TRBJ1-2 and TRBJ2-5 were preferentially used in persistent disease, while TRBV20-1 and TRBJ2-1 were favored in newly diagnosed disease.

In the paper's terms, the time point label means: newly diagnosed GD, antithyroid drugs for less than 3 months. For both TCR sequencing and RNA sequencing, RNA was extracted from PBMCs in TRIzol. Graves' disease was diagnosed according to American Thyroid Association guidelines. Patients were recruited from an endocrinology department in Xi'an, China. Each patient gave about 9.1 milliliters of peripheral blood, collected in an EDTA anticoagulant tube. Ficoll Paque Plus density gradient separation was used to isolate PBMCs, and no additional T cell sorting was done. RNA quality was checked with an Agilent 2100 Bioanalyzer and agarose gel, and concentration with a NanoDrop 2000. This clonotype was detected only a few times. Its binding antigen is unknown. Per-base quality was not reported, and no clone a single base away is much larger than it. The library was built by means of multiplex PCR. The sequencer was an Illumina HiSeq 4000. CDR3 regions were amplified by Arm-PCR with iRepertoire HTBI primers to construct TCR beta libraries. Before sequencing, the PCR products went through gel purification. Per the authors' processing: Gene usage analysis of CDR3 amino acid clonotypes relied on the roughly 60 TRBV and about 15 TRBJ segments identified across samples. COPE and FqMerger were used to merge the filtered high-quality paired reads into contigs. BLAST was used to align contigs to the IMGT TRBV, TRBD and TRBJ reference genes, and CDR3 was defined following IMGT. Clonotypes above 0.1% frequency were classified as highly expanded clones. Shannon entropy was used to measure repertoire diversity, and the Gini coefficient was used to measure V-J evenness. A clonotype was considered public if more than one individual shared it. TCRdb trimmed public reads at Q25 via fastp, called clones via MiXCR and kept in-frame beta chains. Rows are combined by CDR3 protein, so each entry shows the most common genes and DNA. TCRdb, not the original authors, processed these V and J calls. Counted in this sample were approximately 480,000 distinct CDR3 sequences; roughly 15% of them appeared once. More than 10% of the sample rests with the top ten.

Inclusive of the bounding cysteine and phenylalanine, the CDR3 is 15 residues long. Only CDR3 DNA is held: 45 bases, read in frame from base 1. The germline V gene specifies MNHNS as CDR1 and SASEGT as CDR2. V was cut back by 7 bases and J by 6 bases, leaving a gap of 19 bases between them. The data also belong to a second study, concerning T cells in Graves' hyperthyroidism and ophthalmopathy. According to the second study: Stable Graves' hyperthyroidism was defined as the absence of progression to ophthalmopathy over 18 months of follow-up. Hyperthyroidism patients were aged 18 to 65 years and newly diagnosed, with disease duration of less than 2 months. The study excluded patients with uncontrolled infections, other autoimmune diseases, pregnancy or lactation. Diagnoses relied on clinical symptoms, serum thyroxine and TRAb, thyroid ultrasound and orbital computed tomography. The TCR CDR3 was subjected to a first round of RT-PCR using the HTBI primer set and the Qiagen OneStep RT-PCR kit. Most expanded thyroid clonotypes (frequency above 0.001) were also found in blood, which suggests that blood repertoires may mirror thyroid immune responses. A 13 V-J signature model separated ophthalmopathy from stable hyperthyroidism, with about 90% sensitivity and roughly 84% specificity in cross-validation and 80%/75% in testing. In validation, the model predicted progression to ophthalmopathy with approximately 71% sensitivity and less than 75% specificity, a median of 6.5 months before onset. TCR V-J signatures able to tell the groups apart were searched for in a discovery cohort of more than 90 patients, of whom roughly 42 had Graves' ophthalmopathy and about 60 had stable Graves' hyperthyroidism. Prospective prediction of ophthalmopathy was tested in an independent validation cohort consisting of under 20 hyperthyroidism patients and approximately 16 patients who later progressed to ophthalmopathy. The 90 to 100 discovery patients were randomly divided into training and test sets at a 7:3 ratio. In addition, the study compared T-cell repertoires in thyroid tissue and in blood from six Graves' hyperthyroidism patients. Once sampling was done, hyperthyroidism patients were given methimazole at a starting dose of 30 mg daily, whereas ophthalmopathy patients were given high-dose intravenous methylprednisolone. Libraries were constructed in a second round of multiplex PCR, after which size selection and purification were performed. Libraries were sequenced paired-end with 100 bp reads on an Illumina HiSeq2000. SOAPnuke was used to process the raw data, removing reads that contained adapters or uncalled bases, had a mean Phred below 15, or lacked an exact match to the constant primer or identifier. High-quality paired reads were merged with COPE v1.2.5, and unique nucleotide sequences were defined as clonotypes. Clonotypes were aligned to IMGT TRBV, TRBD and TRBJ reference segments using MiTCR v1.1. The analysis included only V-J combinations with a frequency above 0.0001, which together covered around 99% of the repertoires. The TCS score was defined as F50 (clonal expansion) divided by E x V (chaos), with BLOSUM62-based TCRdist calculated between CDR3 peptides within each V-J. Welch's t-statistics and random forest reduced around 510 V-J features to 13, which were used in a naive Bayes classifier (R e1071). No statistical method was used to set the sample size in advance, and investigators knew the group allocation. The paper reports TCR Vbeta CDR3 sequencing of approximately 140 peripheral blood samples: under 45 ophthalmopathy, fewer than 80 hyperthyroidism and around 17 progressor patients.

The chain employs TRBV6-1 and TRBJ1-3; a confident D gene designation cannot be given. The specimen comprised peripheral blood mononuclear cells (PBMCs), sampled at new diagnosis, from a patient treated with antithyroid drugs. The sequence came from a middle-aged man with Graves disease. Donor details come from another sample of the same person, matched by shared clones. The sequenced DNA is TGTGCCAGCACCCGGACGGAAGGGCCTGAAAACACCATATATTTT. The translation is CASTRTEGPENTIYF.